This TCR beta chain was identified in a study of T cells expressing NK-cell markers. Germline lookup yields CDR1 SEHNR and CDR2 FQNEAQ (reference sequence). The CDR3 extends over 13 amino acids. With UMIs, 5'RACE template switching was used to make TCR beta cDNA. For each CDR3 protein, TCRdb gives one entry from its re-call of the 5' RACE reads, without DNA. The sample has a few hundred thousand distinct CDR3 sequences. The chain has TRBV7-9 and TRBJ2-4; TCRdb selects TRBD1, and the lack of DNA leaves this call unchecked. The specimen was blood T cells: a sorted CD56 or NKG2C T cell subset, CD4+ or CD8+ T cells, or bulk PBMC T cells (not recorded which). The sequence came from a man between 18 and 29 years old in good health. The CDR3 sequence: CASSGDRGNIQYF.